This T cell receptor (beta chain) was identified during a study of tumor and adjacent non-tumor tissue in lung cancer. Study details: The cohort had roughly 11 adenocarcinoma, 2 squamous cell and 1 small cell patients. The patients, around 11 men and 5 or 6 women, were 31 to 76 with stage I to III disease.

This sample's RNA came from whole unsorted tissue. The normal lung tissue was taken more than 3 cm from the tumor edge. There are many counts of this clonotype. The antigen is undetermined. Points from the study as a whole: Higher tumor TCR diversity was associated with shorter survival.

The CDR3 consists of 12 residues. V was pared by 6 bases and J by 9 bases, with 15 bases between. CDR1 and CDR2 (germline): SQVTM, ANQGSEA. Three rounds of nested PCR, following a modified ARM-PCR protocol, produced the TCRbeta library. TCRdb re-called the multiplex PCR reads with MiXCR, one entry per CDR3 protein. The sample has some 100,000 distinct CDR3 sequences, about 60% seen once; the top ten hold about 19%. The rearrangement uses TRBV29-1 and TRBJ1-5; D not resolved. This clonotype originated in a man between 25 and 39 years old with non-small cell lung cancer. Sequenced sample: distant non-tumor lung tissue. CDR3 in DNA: TGCAGCGTCTTGCCAGGTGCCGGGCCCCAGCATTTT. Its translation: CSVLPGAGPQHF.